This T cell receptor beta chain was recorded in a study of T-cell reconstitution after alpha-beta-depleted transplantation in children. Unique molecular identifiers were used in preparing the TCRbeta library. TCRdb ran MiXCR on the PCR reads and lists one entry per CDR3 protein. The sample has approximately 350,000 distinct CDR3 sequences, around 15% seen once. Study-wide results and caveats: Some patients' high day-60 TCRbeta diversity was attributed to recipient cells surviving conditioning. Newly produced T cells mostly accounted for T-cell counts and diversity one year post-transplant. Reportedly, roughly two months post-transplant, alpha-beta T cells arose from several hundred expanded graft clones.

This clonotype was seen only a few times. Its antigen remains unidentified. Germline V gene data show CDR1 as MNHEY and CDR2 as SMNVEV (reference sequence). This CDR3 region has 15 residues. Trimming shortened V by 1 base and J by 3 bases, and 7 bases separated the two germline ends. The clonotype was recovered from a male patient aged 2 to 9 who had a stem cell transplant for acute lymphoblastic leukemia, so the T cells may come from the graft donor. Source: PBMCs, mostly from graft donor cells, taken 360 days after TCRalphabeta/CD19-depleted stem cell transplant. V and J are TRBV27 and TRBJ2-6; D not resolved. The CDR3 spells CASSLWGIGANVLTF. The CDR3 nucleotides are TGTGCCAGCAGTTTATGGGGAATTGGGGCCAACGTCCTGACTTTC. The full variable domain, rest sourced from reference TRBV27 and TRBJ2-6, is EAQVTQNPRYLITVTGKKLTVTCSQNMNHEYMSWYRQDPGLGLRQIYYSMNVEVTDKGDVPEGYKVSRKEKRNFPLILESPSPNQTSLYFCASSLWGIGANVLTFGAGSRLTVL.